Here is one T cell receptor beta chain with its context. Its specificity is unknown. V was shortened by 0 bases and J by 0 bases, with 11 bases between the two germline ends. The CDR3 length is 16 residues. The germline V gene encodes CDR1 KGHSH and CDR2 LQKENI. The data belong to a study of human versus mouse CDR3 diversity and MHC coevolution. At the level of the study: The immunoSEQ assay reportedly detects one in 200,000 T cells. Each sample yielded about 5.5 x 10^6 to 1.7 x 10^7 valid reads. The study, taken as a whole, reports: Mice had fewer CDR3 deletions and insertions than humans on average.

TCRdb keeps only in-frame clones here, not all; method: immunoSEQ multiplex PCR. The sample records tens of thousands of clones, about 93% being singletons. J is TRBJ1-1 and V is TRBV18; a possible D gene is TRBD1 (5 bases). The TCR was taken from a person aged 55 to 70 in good health. The sequenced sample consisted of naive CD4+ T cells from blood. Subset described: CD45RO-negative CD62L-positive naive CD4 T cells. CDR3 coding DNA: TGTGCCAGCTCACCACCGGGGCAGGGCGTGAACACTGAAGCTTTCTTT. This codes for CASSPPGQGVNTEAFF.